This T cell receptor beta chain was sequenced for a study of long-term antiretroviral therapy in people with HIV. V lost 3 bases and J lost 3, with 9 bases in between. Germline CDR1 is MDHEN and CDR2 is SYDVKM. This CDR3 has 14 amino acids. Study conclusions and caveats: HIV repertoires had narrower CDR3 length ranges than controls.

Investigators performed immunoSEQ version v3.0 at survey level. Sequencing was designed to cover roughly 40,000-50,000 T-cell genomes in each sample. Sequenced by immunoSEQ multiplex PCR; TCRdb stores in-frame clones only, minus some. The table has about 48,000 clones, around 80% seen once. Note on this clone: As yet, its antigen is unknown.

The rearrangement uses TRBV28 and TRBJ1-5, with D maybe TRBD1 (5 bases). This sample comprised unsorted PBMCs, obtained 0.8 years after starting antiretroviral therapy. This TCR came from a young woman with HIV. The CDR3 region is CASSFQGLNQPQHF. As DNA, the CDR3 is TGTGCCAGCAGTTTCCAGGGCCTCAATCAGCCCCAGCATTTT. Supplemented by reference TRBV28 and TRBJ1-5, the full variable domain reads DVKVTQSSRYLVKRTGEKVFLECVQDMDHENMFWYRQDPGLGLRLIYFSYDVKMKEKGDIPEGYSVSREKKERFSLILESASTNQTSMYLCASSFQGLNQPQHFGDGTRLSIL.